These 23 T cell receptor beta chains were sequenced from one sample in a study of cytomegalovirus exposure and HLA in healthy donors. The PCR made use of 60 Vbeta and 13 Jbeta primers. Clones were sequenced by immunoSEQ multiplex PCR, and TCRdb holds only the in-frame ones, with some missing. The data show roughly 130,000 clones, about 79% seen once. Material: PBMCs. These receptors were collected from a young woman in good health and CMV-seropositive.

This chain links TRBV4-1 with TRBJ1-1; no clear D gene. The CDR3 runs to 14 residues. Germline V lookup: CDR1 MGHRA, CDR2 YSYEKL. Trimming pared 1 base from V and 4 bases from J, leaving 10 bases between. The CDR3 DNA sequence: TGCGCCAGCAGCCAAGTGGGCCGGCCCACTGAAGCTTTCTTT. This codes for CASSQVGRPTEAFF.

This clone has a single count. V gene TRBV6-4 combines with J gene TRBJ2-2, with D tentatively TRBD1 (6 bases). Trimming took off 8 bases at V and 1 base at J, with 11 bases between the two ends. The CDR3 has 14 residues. The germline V gene encodes CDR1 MRHNA and CDR2 SNTAGT. The CDR3 region is CASARGRNTGELFF. The CDR3 DNA sequence: TGTGCCAGCGCCAGGGGACGGAACACCGGGGAGCTGTTTTTT.

J is TRBJ2-1 and V is TRBV4-1; D unresolved. Germline V gene lookup returns CDR1 MGHRA and CDR2 YSYEKL. CDR3 length: 16 amino acids. V gave up 4 bases and J gave up 0 bases, with 13 bases separating them. The CDR3: CASSLYGSTSYNEQFF. CDR3 DNA: TGCGCCAGCAGCCTTTACGGGTCCACCTCCTACAATGAGCAGTTCTTC.

The J gene is TRBJ1-2, the V gene TRBV7-9; D ambiguous. Germline V gives CDR1 SEHNR, CDR2 FQNEAQ (reference sequence). This CDR3 has 11 residues. V was pared by 7 bases and J by 3 bases, with 6 bases between. For the CDR3, the DNA is TGTGCCAGCACCGGGGACTATGGCTACACCTTC. Amino acids: CASTGDYGYTF.

The sample holds one count of this clone. The V and J genes are TRBV2 and TRBJ2-3; 10 positions match TRBD2. The ends lost 2 bases at V and 6 bases at J; junction bases unmatched: 5. The length of the CDR3 is 15 residues. CDR1 and CDR2 (germline): SNHLY, FYNNEI. Written as DNA, the CDR3 is TGTGCCAGCAGTGAAAGCGGGGGGGCTGCGGATACGCAGTATTTT. It encodes CASSESGGAADTQYF. Full variable domain (outside the CDR3, taken from reference TRBV2 and TRBJ2-3): EPEVTQTPSHQVTQMGQEVILRCVPISNHLYFYWYRQILGQKVEFLVSFYNNEISEKSEIFDDQFSVERPDGSNFTLKIRSTKLEDSAMYFCASSESGGAADTQYFGPGTRLTVL.

The CDR3, as DNA: TGTGCCAGCAGCAACCCCGGAGTAGCGGGAGGAGATACGCAGTATTTT. This codes for CASSNPGVAGGDTQYF. This chain links TRBV7-3 with TRBJ2-3, with 10 bases identical to TRBD2. CDR3 length: 16 residues. Germline V gives CDR1 SGHTA, CDR2 FQGTGA. With 5 bases clipped from V and 5 bases from J, the junction kept 10 bases outside the gene matches. Variable domain in full (rest from reference TRBV7-3 and TRBJ2-3): GAGVSQTPSNKVTEKGKYVELRCDPISGHTALYWYRQSLGQGPEFLIYFQGTGAADDSGLPNDRFFAVRPEGSVSTLKIQRTERGDSAVYLCASSNPGVAGGDTQYFGPGTRLTVL.

This clone has a handful of counts. This rearrangement joins TRBV25-1 to TRBJ2-3, with D tentatively TRBD2 (7 bases). The V end was cut by 2 bases, the J end by 0 bases, with 9 bases between. The germline CDR1 and CDR2 sequences are MGHDK and SYGVNS. The CDR3 contains 15 residues. The CDR3 reads CASSEAGASTDTQYF. In nucleotides, the CDR3 is TGTGCCAGCAGTGAAGCGGGGGCGAGCACAGATACGCAGTATTTT.

The V call is TRBV29-1, the J call TRBJ1-1; D unclear. V was shortened by 5 bases and J by 7 bases, with 14 bases between the two germline ends. The CDR3 loop spans 12 amino acids. Germline V lookup: CDR1 SQVTM, CDR2 ANQGSEA. CDR3 in DNA: TGCAGCGTTAGCGGCCCGGAGGGTGAAGCTTTCTTT. Translated: CSVSGPEGEAFF.

The V and J genes are TRBV5-5 and TRBJ2-2, with 7 nucleotides matching TRBD1. The CDR3 runs to 18 residues. V lost 4 bases and J lost 0; bases outside the gene matches: 12. Germline lookup yields CDR1 SGHKS and CDR2 YYEKEE (reference sequence). This chain's CDR3 is CASSPVEYRGSNTGELFF. The CDR3 DNA reads TGTGCCAGCAGCCCGGTCGAATACAGGGGATCGAACACCGGGGAGCTGTTTTTT.

This chain uses TRBV6-6 with TRBJ2-2, with TRBD2 as a possible D gene (6 bases). Between the trimmed V and J ends, which lost 2 bases and 6 bases, there was a span of 16 bases. The germline CDR1 and CDR2 sequences are MNHNY and SVGAGI (reference sequence). This CDR3 comprises 16 residues. CDR3 nucleotides: TGTGCCAGCAGTTACCCACTGGGCGGGGCGGCCGGGGAGCTGTTTTTT. Protein sequence: CASSYPLGGAAGELFF.

The chain links TRBV9 to TRBJ2-5; D possibly corresponds to TRBD1 (5 bases). The CDR3 length is 14 residues. Trimming shortened V by 4 bases and J by 5 bases, and 15 bases separated the two germline ends. Germline CDR1 SGDLS, CDR2 YYNGEE. CDR3 nucleotide sequence: TGTGCCAGCAGCATAATAGGGGTGGGGGAGACCCAGTACTTC. Its translation is CASSIIGVGETQYF.

This clone came up once. V usage is TRBV6-6 and J usage is TRBJ2-7, with a tentative D call TRBD1 (6 bases). The V gene's germline CDR1 is MNHNY and CDR2 SVGAGI (reference sequence). V lost 2 bases to trimming and J lost 1 base, with 12 bases between them. This CDR3 comprises 15 residues. CDR3 coding DNA: TGTGCCAGCAGTTACCCCGGGACAAAGTCCTACGAGCAGTACTTC. It codes for CASSYPGTKSYEQYF.

The rearrangement uses TRBV27 and TRBJ2-2; 8 bases map to TRBD1. Germline trimming cut 5 bases from V and 4 bases from J; bases unmatched to any gene: 6. The germline V gene has CDR1 MNHEY and CDR2 SMNVEV (reference sequence). The CDR3 has 15 amino acids. The CDR3 spells CASSGQGATTGELFF. The CDR3 coding sequence is TGTGCCAGCAGTGGGCAGGGGGCAACCACCGGGGAGCTGTTTTTT.

The chain joins TRBV30 to TRBJ1-6; 9 nucleotides line up with TRBD1. Germline V CDR1 and CDR2: GTSNPN, SVGIG (reference sequence). CDR3 size: 17 residues. V shed 6 bases, J shed 0 bases, and the junction held 9 bases outside the gene matches. DNA for the CDR3: TGTGCCTGTAAAACCGGGACAGGGAGCTCCTATAATTCACCCCTCCACTTT. This sequence encodes CACKTGTGSSYNSPLHF. Using reference TRBV30 and TRBJ1-6 for the parts outside the CDR3, the full variable domain is SQTIHQWPATLVQPVGSPLSLECTVEGTSNPNLYWYRQAAGRGLQLLFYSVGIGQISSEVPQNLSASRPQDRQFILSSKKLLLSDSGFYLCACKTGTGSSYNSPLHFGNGTRLTVT.

The chain has TRBV5-1 and TRBJ2-3, with 15 bases that match TRBD2. J gave up 0 bases and V 4 bases, and 6 bases lay outside the gene matches. CDR3 size: 18 residues. Germline assignment: CDR1 SGHRS and CDR2 YFSETQ. This chain's CDR3 is CASSPHGLAGGSTDTQYF. CDR3 bases: TGCGCCAGCAGCCCACATGGACTAGCGGGAGGGAGCACAGATACGCAGTATTTT.

This chain uses TRBV19 with TRBJ2-4; TRBD2 aligns across 7 bases. The germline V gene has CDR1 LNHDA and CDR2 SQIVND (reference sequence). There are 15 residues in the CDR3. V gave up 6 bases and J gave up 5 bases; unmatched junction bases: 10. The CDR3 DNA reads TGTGCCAGTAGATATGAACGGGGGGAGCAAAACATTCAGTACTTC. Translation gives CASRYERGEQNIQYF.

The chain has TRBV27 and TRBJ2-7, with D hard to call. CDR3 length: 14 amino acids. Germline loops: CDR1 MNHEY, CDR2 SMNVEV (reference sequence). V was pared by 2 bases and J by 3 bases, with 11 bases between. CDR3 loop: CASSLDPGNYEQYF. DNA for the CDR3: TGTGCCAGCAGTTTAGACCCAGGAAACTACGAGCAGTACTTC.

This CDR3 reads CASSSDRLPETQYF. The DNA for the CDR3 is TGTGCCAGCAGCTCAGACAGGCTTCCAGAGACCCAGTACTTC. The J gene is TRBJ2-5, the V gene TRBV6-5; the D gene is possibly TRBD1 (6 bases). Per germline, CDR1 MNHEY and CDR2 SVGAGI. This CDR3 contains 14 residues. Deletions cut 6 bases from V and 4 bases from J, with 15 bases between.

The chain employs TRBV9 and TRBJ1-1, with TRBD1 identical over 7 bases. J was trimmed by 3 bases and V by 0 bases; bases with no gene match: 2. This CDR3 comprises 14 residues. Germline-derived CDR1 and CDR2 are SGDLS and YYNGEE. The CDR3 DNA sequence: TGTGCCAGCAGCGTAGACAGGGGTTACACTGAAGCTTTCTTT. Its protein is CASSVDRGYTEAFF.

This rearrangement joins TRBV10-3 to TRBJ1-5, with 8 bases fitting TRBD1. The CDR3 runs 15 residues. CDR1 is ENHRY and CDR2 is SYGVKD in the germline V gene. V was clipped by 6 bases and J by 3 bases; unmatched bases: 7. The CDR3 reads CAIREAQGDNQPQHF. The CDR3 DNA reads as TGTGCCATCAGGGAGGCACAGGGGGACAATCAGCCCCAGCATTTT.

The chain carries TRBV6-5 and TRBJ2-5, with D possibly TRBD2 on 5 matching bases. Trimming took off 6 bases at V and 5 bases at J, with 13 bases between the two ends. The CDR3 contains 13 residues. Germline V CDR1 and CDR2: MNHEY, SVGAGI. CDR3 nucleotides: TGTGCCAGCAGCGGACGGGGAGAGGAGACCCAGTACTTC. Its protein product is CASSGRGEETQYF.

The chain carries TRBV7-9 and TRBJ2-7; no clear D. The CDR3 contains 12 residues. CDR1 SEHNR and CDR2 FQNEAQ come from the germline V gene (reference sequence). V lost 3 bases, J lost 5 bases, and 8 bases lay in between. CDR3 DNA sequence: TGTGCCAGCAGCTTCTACACTAACGAGCAGTACTTC. Encoded protein: CASSFYTNEQYF.

The DNA for the CDR3 is TGTGCCAGCAGTGAAATGGGCAGCTCCTACGAGCAGTACTTC. It encodes CASSEMGSSYEQYF. This chain uses TRBV6-1 with TRBJ2-7; D not resolved. Per the germline V gene, CDR1 is MNHNS and CDR2 is SASEGT. The CDR3 length is 14 residues. With 2 bases removed from V and 0 bases from J, the gap between germline ends came to 8 bases.